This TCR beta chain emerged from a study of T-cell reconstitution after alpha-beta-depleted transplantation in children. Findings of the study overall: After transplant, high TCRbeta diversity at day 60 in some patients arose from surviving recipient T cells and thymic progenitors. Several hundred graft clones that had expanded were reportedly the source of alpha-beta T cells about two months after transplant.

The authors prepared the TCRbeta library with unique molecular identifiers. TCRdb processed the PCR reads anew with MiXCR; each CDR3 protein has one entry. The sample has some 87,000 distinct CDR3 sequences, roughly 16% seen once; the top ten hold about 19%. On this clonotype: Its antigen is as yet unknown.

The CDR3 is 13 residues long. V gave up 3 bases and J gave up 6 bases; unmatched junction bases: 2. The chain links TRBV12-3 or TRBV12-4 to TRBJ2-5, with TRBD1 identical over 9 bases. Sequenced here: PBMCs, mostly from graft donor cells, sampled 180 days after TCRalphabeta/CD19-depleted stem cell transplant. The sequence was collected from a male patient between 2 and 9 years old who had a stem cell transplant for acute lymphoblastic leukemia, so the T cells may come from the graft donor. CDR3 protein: CASSFGTGQTQYF. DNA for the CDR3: TGTGCCAGCAGTTTTGGGACAGGGCAGACCCAGTACTTC.